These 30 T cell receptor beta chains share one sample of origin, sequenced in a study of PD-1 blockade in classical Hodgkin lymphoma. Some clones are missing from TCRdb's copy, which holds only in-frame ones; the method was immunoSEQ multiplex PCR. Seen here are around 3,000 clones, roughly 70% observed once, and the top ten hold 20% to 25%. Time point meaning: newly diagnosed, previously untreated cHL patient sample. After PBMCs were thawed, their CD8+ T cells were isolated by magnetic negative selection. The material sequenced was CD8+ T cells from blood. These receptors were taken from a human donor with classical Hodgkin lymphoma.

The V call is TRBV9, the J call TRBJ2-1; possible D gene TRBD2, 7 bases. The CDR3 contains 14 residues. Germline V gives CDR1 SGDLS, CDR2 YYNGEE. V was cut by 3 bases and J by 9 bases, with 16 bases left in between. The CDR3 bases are TGTGCCAGCAGCGAACAGAGGGGGGGTCTTGAGCAGTTCTTC. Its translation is CASSEQRGGLEQFF.

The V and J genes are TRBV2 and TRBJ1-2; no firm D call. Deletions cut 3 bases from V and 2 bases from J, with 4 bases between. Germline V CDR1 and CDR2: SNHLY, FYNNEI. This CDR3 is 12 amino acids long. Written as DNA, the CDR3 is TGTGCCAGCAGTGACAGCAACTATGGCTACACCTTC. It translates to CASSDSNYGYTF.

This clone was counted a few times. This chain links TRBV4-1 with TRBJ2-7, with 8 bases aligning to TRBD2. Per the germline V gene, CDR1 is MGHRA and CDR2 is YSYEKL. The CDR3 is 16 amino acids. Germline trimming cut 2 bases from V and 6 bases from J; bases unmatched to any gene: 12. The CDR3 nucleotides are TGCGCCAGCAGCCAAAGGTCCCTACGGGAGGGAGGCGAGCAGTACTTC. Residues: CASSQRSLREGGEQYF.

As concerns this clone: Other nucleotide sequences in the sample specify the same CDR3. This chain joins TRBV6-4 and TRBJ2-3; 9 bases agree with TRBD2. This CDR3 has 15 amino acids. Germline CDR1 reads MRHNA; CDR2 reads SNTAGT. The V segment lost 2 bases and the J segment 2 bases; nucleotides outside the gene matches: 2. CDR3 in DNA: TGTGCCAGCAGTGACGCGGGAGGGGCCACAGATACGCAGTATTTT. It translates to CASSDAGGATDTQYF.

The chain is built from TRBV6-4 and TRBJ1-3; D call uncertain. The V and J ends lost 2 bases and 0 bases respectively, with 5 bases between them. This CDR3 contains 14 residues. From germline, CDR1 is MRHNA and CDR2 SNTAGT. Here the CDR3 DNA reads TGTGCCAGCAGTGACGGGAGCTCTGGAAACACCATATATTTT. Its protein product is CASSDGSSGNTIYF.

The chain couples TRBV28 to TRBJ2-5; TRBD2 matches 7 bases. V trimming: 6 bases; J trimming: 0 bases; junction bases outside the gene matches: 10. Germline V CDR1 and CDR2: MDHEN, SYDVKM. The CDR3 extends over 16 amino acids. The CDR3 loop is CASSRFGLADQETQYF. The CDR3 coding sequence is TGTGCCAGCAGCCGGTTCGGGCTAGCGGACCAAGAGACCCAGTACTTC. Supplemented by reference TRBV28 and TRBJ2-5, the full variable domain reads DVKVTQSSRYLVKRTGEKVFLECVQDMDHENMFWYRQDPGLGLRLIYFSYDVKMKEKGDIPEGYSVSREKKERFSLILESASTNQTSMYLCASSRFGLADQETQYFGPGTRLLVL.

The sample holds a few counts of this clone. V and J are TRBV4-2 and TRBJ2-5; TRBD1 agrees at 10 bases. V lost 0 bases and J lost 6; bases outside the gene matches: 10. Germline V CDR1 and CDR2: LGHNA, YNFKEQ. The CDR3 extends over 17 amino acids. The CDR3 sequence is CASSQDPLGQGGQTQYF. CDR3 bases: TGTGCCAGCAGCCAAGATCCTCTCGGACAGGGGGGACAGACCCAGTACTTC.

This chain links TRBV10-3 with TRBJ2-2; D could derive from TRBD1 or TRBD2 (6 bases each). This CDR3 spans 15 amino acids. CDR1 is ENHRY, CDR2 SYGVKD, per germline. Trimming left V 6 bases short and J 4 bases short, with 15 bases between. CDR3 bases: TGTGCCATCAGACCGGAGGGGGTTGGCACCGGGGAGCTGTTTTTT. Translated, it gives CAIRPEGVGTGELFF.

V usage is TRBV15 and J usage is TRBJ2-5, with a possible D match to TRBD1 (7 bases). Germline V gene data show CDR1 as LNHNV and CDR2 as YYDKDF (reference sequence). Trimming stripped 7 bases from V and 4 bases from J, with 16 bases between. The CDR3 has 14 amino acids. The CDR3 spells CATMEGAIGETQYF. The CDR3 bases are TGTGCCACCATGGAGGGGGCAATAGGAGAGACCCAGTACTTC.

CDR3 loop: CASSGLAAGDYEQYF. The CDR3 region has the DNA TGCGCCAGCAGCGGCTTGGCAGCGGGAGACTACGAGCAGTACTTC. V and J are TRBV10-2 and TRBJ2-7; 8 bases line up with TRBD2. The CDR3 loop spans 15 amino acids. The J segment lost 3 bases and the V segment lost 6 bases, leaving 10 bases of the junction unmatched. From germline, CDR1 is WSHSY and CDR2 SAAADI.

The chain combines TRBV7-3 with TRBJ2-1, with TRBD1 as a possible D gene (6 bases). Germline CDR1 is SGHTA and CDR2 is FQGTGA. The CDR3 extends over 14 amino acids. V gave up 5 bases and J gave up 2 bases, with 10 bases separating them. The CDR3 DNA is TGTGCCAGCAGCCCTGCAGGGGCCTACAATGAGCAGTTCTTC. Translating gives CASSPAGAYNEQFF. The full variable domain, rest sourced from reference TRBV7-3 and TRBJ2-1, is GAGVSQTPSNKVTEKGKYVELRCDPISGHTALYWYRQSLGQGPEFLIYFQGTGAADDSGLPNDRFFAVRPEGSVSTLKIQRTERGDSAVYLCASSPAGAYNEQFFGPGTRLTVL.

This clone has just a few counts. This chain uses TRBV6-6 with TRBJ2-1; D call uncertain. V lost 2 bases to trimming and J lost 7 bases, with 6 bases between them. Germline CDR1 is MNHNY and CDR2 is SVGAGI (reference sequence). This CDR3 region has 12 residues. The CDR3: CASSYTGNEQFF. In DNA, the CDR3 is TGTGCCAGCAGTTACACCGGGAATGAGCAGTTCTTC.

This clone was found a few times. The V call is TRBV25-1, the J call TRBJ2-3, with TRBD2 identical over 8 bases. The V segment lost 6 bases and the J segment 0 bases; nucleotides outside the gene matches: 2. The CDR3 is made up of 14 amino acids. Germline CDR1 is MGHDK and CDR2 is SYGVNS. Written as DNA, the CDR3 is TGTGCCAGCAGATCTAGCGGGAGCACAGATACGCAGTATTTT. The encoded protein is CASRSSGSTDTQYF.

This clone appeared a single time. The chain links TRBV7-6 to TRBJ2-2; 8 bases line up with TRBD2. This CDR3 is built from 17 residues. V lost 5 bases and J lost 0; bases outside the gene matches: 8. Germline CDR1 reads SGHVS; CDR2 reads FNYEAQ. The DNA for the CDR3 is TGTGCCAGCAGCGCATCAGGACTAGCTGCGAACACCGGGGAGCTGTTTTTT. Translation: CASSASGLAANTGELFF.

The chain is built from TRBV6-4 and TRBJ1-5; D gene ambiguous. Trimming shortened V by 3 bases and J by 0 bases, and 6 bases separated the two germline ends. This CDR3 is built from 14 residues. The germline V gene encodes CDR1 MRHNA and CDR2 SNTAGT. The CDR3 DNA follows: TGTGCCAGCAGTGAGGGATATAGCAATCAGCCCCAGCATTTT. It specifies CASSEGYSNQPQHF.

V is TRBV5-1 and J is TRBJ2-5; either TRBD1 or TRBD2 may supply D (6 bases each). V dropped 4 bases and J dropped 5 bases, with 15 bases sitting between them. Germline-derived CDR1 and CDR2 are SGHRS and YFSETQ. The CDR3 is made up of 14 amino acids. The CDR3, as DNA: TGCGCCAGCAGCCTGTACCCGGGGGCGGAGACCCAGTACTTC. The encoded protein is CASSLYPGAETQYF. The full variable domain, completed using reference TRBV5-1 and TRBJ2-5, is KAGVTQTPRYLIKTRGQQVTLSCSPISGHRSVSWYQQTPGQGLQFLFEYFSETQRNKGNFPGRFSGRQFSNSRSEMNVSTLELGDSALYLCASSLYPGAETQYFGPGTRLLVL.

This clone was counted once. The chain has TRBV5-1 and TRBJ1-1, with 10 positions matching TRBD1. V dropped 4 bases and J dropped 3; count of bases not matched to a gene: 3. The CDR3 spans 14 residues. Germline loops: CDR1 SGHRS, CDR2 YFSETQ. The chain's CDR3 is CASSPGTGDTEAFF. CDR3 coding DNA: TGCGCCAGCAGCCCCGGGACAGGGGACACTGAAGCTTTCTTT.

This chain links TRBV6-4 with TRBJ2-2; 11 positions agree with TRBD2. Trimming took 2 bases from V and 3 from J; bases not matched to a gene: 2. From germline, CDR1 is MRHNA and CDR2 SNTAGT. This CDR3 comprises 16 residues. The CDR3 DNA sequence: TGTGCCAGCAGTGACGGACTAGCGGGTGACACCGGGGAGCTGTTTTTT. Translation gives CASSDGLAGDTGELFF.

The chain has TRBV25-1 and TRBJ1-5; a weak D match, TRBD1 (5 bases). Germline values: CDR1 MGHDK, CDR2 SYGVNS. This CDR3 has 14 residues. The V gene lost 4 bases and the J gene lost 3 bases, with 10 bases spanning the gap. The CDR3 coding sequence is TGTGCCAGCAGTGGAGGAGGGACCAATCAGCCCCAGCATTTT. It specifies CASSGGGTNQPQHF.

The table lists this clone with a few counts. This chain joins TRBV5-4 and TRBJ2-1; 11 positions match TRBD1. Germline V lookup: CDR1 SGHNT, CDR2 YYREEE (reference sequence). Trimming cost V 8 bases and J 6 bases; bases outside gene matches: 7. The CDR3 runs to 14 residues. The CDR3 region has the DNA TGTGCCAGGGGGGACAGGGGGAGGTCCAATGAGCAGTTCTTC. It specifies CARGDRGRSNEQFF.

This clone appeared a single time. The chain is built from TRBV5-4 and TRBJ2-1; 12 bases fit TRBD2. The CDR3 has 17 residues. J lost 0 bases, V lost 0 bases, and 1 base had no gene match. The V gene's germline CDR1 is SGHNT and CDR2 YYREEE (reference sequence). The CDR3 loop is CASSLVGLAGSYNEQFF. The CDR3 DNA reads TGTGCCAGCAGCTTGGTGGGACTAGCGGGCTCCTACAATGAGCAGTTCTTC.

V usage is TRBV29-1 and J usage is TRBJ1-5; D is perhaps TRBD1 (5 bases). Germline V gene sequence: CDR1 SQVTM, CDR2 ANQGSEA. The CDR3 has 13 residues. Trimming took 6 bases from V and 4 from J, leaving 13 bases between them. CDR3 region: CSVETAFNQPQHF. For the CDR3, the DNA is TGCAGCGTGGAGACAGCCTTTAATCAGCCCCAGCATTTT.

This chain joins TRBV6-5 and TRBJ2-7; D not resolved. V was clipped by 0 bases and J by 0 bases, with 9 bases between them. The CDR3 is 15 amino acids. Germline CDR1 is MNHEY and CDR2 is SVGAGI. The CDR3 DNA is TGTGCCAGCAGTTACTCGCGCGACGGCTCCTACGAGCAGTACTTC. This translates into CASSYSRDGSYEQYF.

The CDR3 sequence: CASSFGVQGVYEQYF. The CDR3 DNA reads as TGTGCCAGCAGTTTTGGAGTCCAGGGGGTCTACGAGCAGTACTTC. This chain joins TRBV28 and TRBJ2-7, with TRBD1 identical over 7 bases. V gave up 3 bases and J gave up 3 bases; unmatched junction bases: 8. Germline CDR1 reads MDHEN; CDR2 reads SYDVKM. The CDR3 runs to 15 residues.

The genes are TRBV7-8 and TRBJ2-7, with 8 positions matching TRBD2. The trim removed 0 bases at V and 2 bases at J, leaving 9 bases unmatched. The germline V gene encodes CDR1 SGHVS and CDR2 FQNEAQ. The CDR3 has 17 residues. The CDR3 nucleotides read TGTGCCAGCAGCTTAGCCTTCCTCCGGGAGGGGACCTACGAGCAGTACTTC. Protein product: CASSLAFLREGTYEQYF. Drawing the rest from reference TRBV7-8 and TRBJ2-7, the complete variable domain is GAGVSQSPRYKVAKRGQDVALRCDPISGHVSLFWYQQALGQGPEFLTYFQNEAQLDKSGLPSDRFFAERPEGSVSTLKIQRTQQEDSAVYLCASSLAFLREGTYEQYFGPGTRLTVT.

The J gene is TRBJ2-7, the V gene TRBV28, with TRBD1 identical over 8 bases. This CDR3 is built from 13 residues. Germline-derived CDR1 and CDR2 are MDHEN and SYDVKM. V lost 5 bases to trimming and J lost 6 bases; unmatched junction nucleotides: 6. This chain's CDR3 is CASSRQGTPEQYF. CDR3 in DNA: TGTGCCAGCAGTCGACAGGGGACCCCCGAGCAGTACTTC.

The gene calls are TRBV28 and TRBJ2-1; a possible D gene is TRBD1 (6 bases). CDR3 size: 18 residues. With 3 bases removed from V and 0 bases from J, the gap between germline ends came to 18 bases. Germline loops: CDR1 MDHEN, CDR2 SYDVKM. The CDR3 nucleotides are TGTGCCAGCAGTTTTTTGGGGGCGCGTAGAAGCTCCTACAATGAGCAGTTCTTC. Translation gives CASSFLGARRSSYNEQFF.

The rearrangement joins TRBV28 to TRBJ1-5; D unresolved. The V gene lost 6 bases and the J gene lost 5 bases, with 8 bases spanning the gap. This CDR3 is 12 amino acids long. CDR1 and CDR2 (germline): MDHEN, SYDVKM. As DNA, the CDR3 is TGTGCCAGCAGCCCCCGTTATCAGCCCCAGCATTTT. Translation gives CASSPRYQPQHF.

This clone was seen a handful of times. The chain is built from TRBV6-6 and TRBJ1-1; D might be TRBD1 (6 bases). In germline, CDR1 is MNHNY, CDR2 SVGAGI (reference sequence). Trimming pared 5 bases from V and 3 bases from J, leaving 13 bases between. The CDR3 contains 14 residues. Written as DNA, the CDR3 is TGTGCCAGCAGTCTACAGGGAACCCACACTGAAGCTTTCTTT. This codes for CASSLQGTHTEAFF.

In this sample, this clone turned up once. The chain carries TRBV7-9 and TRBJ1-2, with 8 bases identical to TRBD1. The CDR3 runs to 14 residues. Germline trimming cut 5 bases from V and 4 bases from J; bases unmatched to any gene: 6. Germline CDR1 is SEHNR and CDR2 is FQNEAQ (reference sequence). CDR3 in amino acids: CASSPGQAGYGYTF. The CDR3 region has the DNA TGTGCCAGCAGCCCGGGACAGGCTGGCTATGGCTACACCTTC.